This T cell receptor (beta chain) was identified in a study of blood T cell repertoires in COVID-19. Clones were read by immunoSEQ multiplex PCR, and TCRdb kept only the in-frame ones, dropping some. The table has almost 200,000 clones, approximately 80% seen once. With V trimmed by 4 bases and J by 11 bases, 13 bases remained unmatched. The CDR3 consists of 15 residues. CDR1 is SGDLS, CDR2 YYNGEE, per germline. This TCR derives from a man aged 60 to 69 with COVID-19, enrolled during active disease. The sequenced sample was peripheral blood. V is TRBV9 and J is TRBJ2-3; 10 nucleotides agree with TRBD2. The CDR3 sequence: CASSPRLAGQLEQYF. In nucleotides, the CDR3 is TGTGCCAGCAGCCCCCGACTAGCGGGCCAGCTGGAGCAGTATTTT.